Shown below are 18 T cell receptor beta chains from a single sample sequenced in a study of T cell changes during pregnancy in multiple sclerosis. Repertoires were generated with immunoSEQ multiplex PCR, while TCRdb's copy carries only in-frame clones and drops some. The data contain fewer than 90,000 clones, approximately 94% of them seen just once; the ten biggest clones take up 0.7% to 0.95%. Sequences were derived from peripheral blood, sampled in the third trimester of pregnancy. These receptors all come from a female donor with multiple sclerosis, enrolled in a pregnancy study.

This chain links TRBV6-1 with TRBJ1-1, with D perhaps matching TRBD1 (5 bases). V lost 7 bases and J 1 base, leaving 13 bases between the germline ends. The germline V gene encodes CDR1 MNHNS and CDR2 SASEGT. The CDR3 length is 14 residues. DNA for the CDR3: TGTGCCAGCACAATATCCAGGGCGAACACTGAAGCTTTCTTT. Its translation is CASTISRANTEAFF.

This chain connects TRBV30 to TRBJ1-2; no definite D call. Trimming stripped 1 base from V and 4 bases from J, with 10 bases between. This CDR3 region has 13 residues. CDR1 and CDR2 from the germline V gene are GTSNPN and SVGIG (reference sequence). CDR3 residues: CAWSDPLLYGYTF. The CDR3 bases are TGTGCCTGGAGTGACCCGCTACTCTATGGCTACACCTTC.

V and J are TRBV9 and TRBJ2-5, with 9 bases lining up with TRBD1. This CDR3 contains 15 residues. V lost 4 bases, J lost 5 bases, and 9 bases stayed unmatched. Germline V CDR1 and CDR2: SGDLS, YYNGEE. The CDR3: CASSPKQGAGETQYF. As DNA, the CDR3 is TGTGCCAGCAGCCCGAAACAGGGGGCTGGGGAGACCCAGTACTTC.

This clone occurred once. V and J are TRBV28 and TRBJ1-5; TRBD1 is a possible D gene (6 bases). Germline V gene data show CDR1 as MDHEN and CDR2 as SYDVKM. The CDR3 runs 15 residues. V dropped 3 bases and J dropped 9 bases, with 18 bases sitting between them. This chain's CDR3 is CASSFGAGESAPQHF. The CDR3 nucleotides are TGTGCCAGCAGTTTCGGGGCAGGGGAAAGCGCGCCCCAGCATTTT.

CDR3 sequence: CASSLGSGTQYF. In DNA form, the CDR3 reads TGTGCCAGCAGCTTAGGTAGCGGAACGCAGTATTTT. This chain joins TRBV7-9 and TRBJ2-3, with D perhaps matching TRBD2 (6 bases). Germline assignment: CDR1 SEHNR and CDR2 FQNEAQ (reference sequence). CDR3 length: 12 amino acids. V was trimmed by 1 base and J by 9 bases, leaving 8 bases between them.

Here the CDR3 DNA reads TGTGCCAGCACGGGAGAACCAGGGCACCAAGAGACCCAGTACTTC. This translates into CASTGEPGHQETQYF. This chain connects TRBV2 to TRBJ2-5, with a possible D match to TRBD2 (6 bases). CDR3 length: 15 amino acids. Trimming shortened V by 7 bases and J by 0 bases, and 15 bases separated the two germline ends. Germline V gene data show CDR1 as SNHLY and CDR2 as FYNNEI.

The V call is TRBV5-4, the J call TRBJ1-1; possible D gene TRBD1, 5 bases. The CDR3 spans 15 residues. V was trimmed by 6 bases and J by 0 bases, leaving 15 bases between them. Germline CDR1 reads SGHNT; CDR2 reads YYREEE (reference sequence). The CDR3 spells CASIGWGGMNTEAFF. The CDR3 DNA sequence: TGTGCCAGCATCGGATGGGGGGGAATGAACACTGAAGCTTTCTTT.

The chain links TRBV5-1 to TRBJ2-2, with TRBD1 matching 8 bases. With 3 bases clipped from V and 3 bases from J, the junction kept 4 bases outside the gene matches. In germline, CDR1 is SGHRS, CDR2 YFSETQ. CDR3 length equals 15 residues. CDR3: CASSSRGPDTGELFF. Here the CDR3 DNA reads TGCGCCAGCAGCTCCAGGGGGCCCGACACCGGGGAGCTGTTTTTT.

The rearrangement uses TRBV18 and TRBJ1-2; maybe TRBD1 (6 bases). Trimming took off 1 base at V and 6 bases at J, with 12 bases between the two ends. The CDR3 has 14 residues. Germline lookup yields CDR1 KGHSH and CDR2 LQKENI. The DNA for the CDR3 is TGTGCCAGCTCACCACGGGCGGGGGGCGATGGCTACACCTTC. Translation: CASSPRAGGDGYTF. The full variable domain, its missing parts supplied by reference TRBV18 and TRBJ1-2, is NAGVMQNPRHLVRRRGQEARLRCSPMKGHSHVYWYRQLPEEGLKFMVYLQKENIIDESGMPKERFSAEFPKEGPSILRIQQVVRGDSAAYFCASSPRAGGDGYTFGSGTRLTVV.

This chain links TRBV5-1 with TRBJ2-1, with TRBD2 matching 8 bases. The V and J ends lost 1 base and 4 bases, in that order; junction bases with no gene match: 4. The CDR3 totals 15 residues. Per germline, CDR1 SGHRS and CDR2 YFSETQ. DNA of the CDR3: TGCGCCAGCAGCTTGACTAGCGGCCTATACAATGAGCAGTTCTTC. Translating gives CASSLTSGLYNEQFF.

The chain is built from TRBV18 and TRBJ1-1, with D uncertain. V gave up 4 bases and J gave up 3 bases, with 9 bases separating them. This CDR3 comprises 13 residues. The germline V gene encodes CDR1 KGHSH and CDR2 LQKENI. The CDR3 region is CASSRREYTEAFF. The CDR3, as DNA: TGTGCCAGCTCACGCCGGGAGTACACTGAAGCTTTCTTT.

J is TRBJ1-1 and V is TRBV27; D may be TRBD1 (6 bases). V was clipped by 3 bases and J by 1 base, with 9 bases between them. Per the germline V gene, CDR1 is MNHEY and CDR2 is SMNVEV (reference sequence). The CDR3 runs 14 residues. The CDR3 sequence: CASSLLGGNTEAFF. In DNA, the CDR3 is TGTGCCAGCAGTTTGCTAGGGGGGAACACTGAAGCTTTCTTT.

CDR3: CASSQDGSTNNNEQFF. The CDR3 region has the DNA TGCGCCAGCAGCCAAGATGGCTCAACTAACAACAATGAGCAGTTCTTC. The V gene is TRBV4-1, the J gene TRBJ2-1, with unresolved D. V lost 0 bases to trimming and J lost 5 bases, with 14 bases between them. This CDR3 has 16 residues. Per germline, CDR1 MGHRA and CDR2 YSYEKL.

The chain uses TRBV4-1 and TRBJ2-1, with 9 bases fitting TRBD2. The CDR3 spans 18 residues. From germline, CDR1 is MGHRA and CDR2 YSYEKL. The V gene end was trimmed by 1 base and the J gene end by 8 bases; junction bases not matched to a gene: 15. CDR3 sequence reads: CASSQVSRITSGRDEQFF. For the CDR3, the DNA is TGCGCCAGCAGCCAAGTCTCGCGTATAACTAGCGGGCGGGATGAGCAGTTCTTC.

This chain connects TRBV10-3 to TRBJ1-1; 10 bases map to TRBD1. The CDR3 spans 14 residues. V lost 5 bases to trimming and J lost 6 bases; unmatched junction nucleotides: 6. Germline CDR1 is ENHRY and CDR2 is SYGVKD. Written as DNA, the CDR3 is TGTGCCATCAGTACCGGGACAGGGGTGGCTGAAGCTTTCTTT. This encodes CAISTGTGVAEAFF.

The CDR3 loop reads CASSPTSGLPQGTQYF. For the CDR3, the DNA is TGTGCCAGCAGCCCGACTAGCGGGCTCCCCCAGGGGACCCAGTACTTC. The chain has TRBV5-4 and TRBJ2-5; 10 nucleotides agree with TRBD2. V gave up 4 bases and J gave up 7 bases; unmatched junction bases: 13. This CDR3 region has 16 residues. Per germline, CDR1 SGHNT and CDR2 YYREEE (reference sequence).

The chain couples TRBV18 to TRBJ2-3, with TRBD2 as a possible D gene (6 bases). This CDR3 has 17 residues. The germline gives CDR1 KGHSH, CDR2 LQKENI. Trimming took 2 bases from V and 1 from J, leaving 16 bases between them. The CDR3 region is CASSPFPTSLGTDTQYF. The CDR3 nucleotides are TGTGCCAGCTCACCATTCCCCACTAGCCTAGGCACAGATACGCAGTATTTT.

The CDR3 protein is CASSYSPGDSGNTIYF. In DNA form, the CDR3 reads TGTGCCAGCAGTTACTCGCCAGGGGACTCTGGAAACACCATATATTTT. V usage is TRBV6-5 and J usage is TRBJ1-3; TRBD1 is a possible D gene (6 bases). CDR3 length: 16 amino acids. CDR1 and CDR2 (germline): MNHEY, SVGAGI. Trimming took off 0 bases at V and 0 bases at J, with 9 bases between the two ends.